Following are 17 T cell receptor beta chains from one sample sequenced in a study of OX40 agonist ivuxolimab in advanced cancers. Produced via immunoSEQ multiplex PCR; TCRdb's table is partial and in-frame only. The repertoire consists of around 70,000 clones, with 81% occurring once and the leading ten covering approximately 5%. Source: CD4+ or CD8+ T cells sorted from blood, taken in a trial of the OX40 agonist ivuxolimab. These receptors originate from an adult with an advanced solid tumor such as melanoma, head and neck, liver or kidney cancer.

The J gene is TRBJ2-5, the V gene TRBV18, with 8 bases that match TRBD2. The length of the CDR3 is 13 residues. V was clipped by 8 bases and J by 1 base; unmatched bases: 3. Germline CDR1 KGHSH, CDR2 LQKENI. The CDR3 DNA follows: TGTGCCAGCAAGCGGGGGACCCAAGAGACCCAGTACTTC. It is translated as CASKRGTQETQYF.

The chain uses TRBV7-6 and TRBJ2-2; 7 positions match TRBD2. The CDR3 contains 16 residues. V dropped 5 bases and J dropped 4; count of bases not matched to a gene: 10. CDR1 is SGHVS and CDR2 is FNYEAQ in the germline V gene. This CDR3 is CASSRGGRGITGELFF. The CDR3 DNA follows: TGTGCCAGCAGCCGGGGAGGGCGAGGGATCACCGGGGAGCTGTTTTTT. Looking up the rest from reference TRBV7-6 and TRBJ2-2 gives the full variable domain: GAGVSQSPRYKVTKRGQDVALRCDPISGHVSLYWYRQALGQGPEFLTYFNYEAQQDKSGLPNDRFSAERPEGSISTLTIQRTEQRDSAMYRCASSRGGRGITGELFFGEGSRLTVL.

The table lists this clone with a few counts. The gene calls are TRBV6-5 and TRBJ1-1; D unresolved. V lost 6 bases to trimming and J lost 1 base, with 9 bases between them. The germline V gene encodes CDR1 MNHEY and CDR2 SVGAGI. The CDR3 length is 13 residues. The chain's CDR3 is CASSSSRNTEAFF. The CDR3 region has the DNA TGTGCCAGCAGCTCTTCGAGGAACACTGAAGCTTTCTTT.

This clone was seen a few times. This sequence joins TRBV27 and TRBJ2-6, with 9 positions matching TRBD1. The CDR3 sequence is 16 residues long. The V gene end was trimmed by 5 bases and the J gene end by 2 bases; junction bases not matched to a gene: 4. Germline V lookup: CDR1 MNHEY, CDR2 SMNVEV (reference sequence). CDR3 region: CASSITGGAGANVLTF. The CDR3 coding sequence is TGTGCCAGCAGTATCACAGGGGGCGCTGGGGCCAACGTCCTGACTTTC. Full variable domain (outside the CDR3, taken from reference TRBV27 and TRBJ2-6): EAQVTQNPRYLITVTGKKLTVTCSQNMNHEYMSWYRQDPGLGLRQIYYSMNVEVTDKGDVPEGYKVSRKEKRNFPLILESPSPNQTSLYFCASSITGGAGANVLTFGAGSRLTVL.

The CDR3 protein is CASHPGGGGTGELFF. In nucleotides, the CDR3 is TGCGCCAGCCACCCGGGTGGAGGTGGCACCGGGGAGCTGTTTTTT. V and J are TRBV5-1 and TRBJ2-2, with a tentative D call TRBD2 (5 bases). In germline, CDR1 is SGHRS, CDR2 YFSETQ. This CDR3 is built from 15 residues. V lost 7 bases to trimming and J lost 4 bases, with 17 bases between them. The full variable domain, with the rest looked up from reference TRBV5-1 and TRBJ2-2, is KAGVTQTPRYLIKTRGQQVTLSCSPISGHRSVSWYQQTPGQGLQFLFEYFSETQRNKGNFPGRFSGRQFSNSRSEMNVSTLELGDSALYLCASHPGGGGTGELFFGEGSRLTVL.

The V and J genes are TRBV6-1 and TRBJ2-7; weak D call: TRBD1 (5 bases). The CDR3 sequence is 11 residues long. Trimming removed 7 bases from V and 3 bases from J, with 7 bases in between. Germline CDR1 and CDR2: MNHNS and SASEGT. DNA for the CDR3: TGTGCCAGCATGGGGCTCTACGAGCAGTACTTC. Its translation: CASMGLYEQYF.

This chain connects TRBV7-2 to TRBJ2-5; D tentatively reads TRBD1 or TRBD2 (5 bases each). Trimming cost V 1 base and J 5 bases, with 17 bases left between them. CDR3 size: 16 residues. CDR1 is SGHTA and CDR2 is FQGNSA in the germline V gene. The CDR3 spells CASSLGSSGWGETQYF. DNA of the CDR3: TGTGCCAGCAGCTTAGGGTCCAGCGGCTGGGGGGAGACCCAGTACTTC.

This chain connects TRBV7-3 to TRBJ1-1, with D possibly TRBD1 on 5 matching bases. Trimming removed 5 bases at V and 3 bases at J, with 25 bases between. This CDR3 region has 18 residues. Per the germline V gene, CDR1 is SGHTA and CDR2 is FQGTGA. CDR3: CASSQTSGTSPADTEAFF. DNA of the CDR3: TGTGCCAGCAGCCAAACCTCCGGGACGTCCCCCGCGGACACTGAAGCTTTCTTT.

V gene TRBV5-1 combines with J gene TRBJ2-7; 7 bases line up with TRBD1. This CDR3 comprises 14 residues. Germline lookup yields CDR1 SGHRS and CDR2 YFSETQ. Germline trimming cut 5 bases from V and 7 bases from J; bases unmatched to any gene: 12. The CDR3 DNA reads TGCGCCAGCAGGGTTCAGACAGGGTCTCATGAGCAGTACTTC. It encodes CASRVQTGSHEQYF.

About this clone: The germline gene is not matched at one end of the junction; a read error may be the cause. The J gene is TRBJ2-7, the V gene TRBV5-4; 10 bases match TRBD1. The CDR3 contains 15 residues. CDR1 is SGHNT, CDR2 YYREEE, per germline (reference sequence). CDR3 coding DNA: TGCGCCAGCAGCCAAAGTCGACAGGGGGCTTACGAGCAGTACTTC. Protein product: CASSQSRQGAYEQYF.

The J gene is TRBJ1-2, the V gene TRBV9; D is unresolved. CDR1 and CDR2 (germline): SGDLS, YYNGEE. This CDR3 has 16 amino acids. V was shortened by 1 base and J by 6 bases, with 19 bases between the two germline ends. Written as DNA, the CDR3 is TGTGCCAGCAGCGTACAGGCAGTTCTAACTAAAGATGGCTACACCTTC. Amino acids: CASSVQAVLTKDGYTF.

This clone is judged medium-sized (0.01 to 0.1%). V and J are TRBV10-2 and TRBJ1-2; 7 bases are shared with TRBD1. Germline CDR1 WSHSY, CDR2 SAAADI. The CDR3 extends over 11 amino acids. The V gene end was trimmed by 9 bases and the J gene end by 8 bases; junction bases not matched to a gene: 6. The DNA of the CDR3 is TGCGCCAGGAGGACAGGTCTCGGCTACACCTTC. Residues: CARRTGLGYTF.

This clone is a singleton in its sample. The chain joins TRBV4-3 to TRBJ2-3; TRBD1 matches 8 bases. CDR1 is LGHNA, CDR2 YSLEER, per germline. The length of the CDR3 is 19 residues. V lost 1 base, J lost 0 bases, and 12 bases stayed unmatched. CDR3 residues: CASSQGVGTGASSTDTQYF. The CDR3 coding sequence is TGCGCCAGCAGCCAAGGGGTCGGGACAGGCGCCTCTAGCACAGATACGCAGTATTTT.

In its sample, this clone was seen once. This rearrangement joins TRBV30 to TRBJ2-7, with D perhaps matching TRBD2 (6 bases). The CDR3 sequence is 16 residues long. Germline V gene data show CDR1 as GTSNPN and CDR2 as SVGIG (reference sequence). The V end lost 3 bases, the J end lost 0 bases, and 18 bases lay between the germline ends. The CDR3 DNA reads TGTGCCTGGAGGGACTTGGGTAGGGGAGGCTCCTACGAGCAGTACTTC. It codes for CAWRDLGRGGSYEQYF.

This chain uses TRBV6-5 with TRBJ2-1; 7 positions match TRBD2. Germline loops: CDR1 MNHEY, CDR2 SVGAGI. V shed 3 bases, J shed 4 bases, and the junction held 6 bases outside the gene matches. The CDR3 extends over 15 amino acids. The CDR3 region has the DNA TGTGCCAGCAGTTATCTGGGACTAAAATACAATGAGCAGTTCTTC. It is translated as CASSYLGLKYNEQFF.

V and J are TRBV4-1 and TRBJ1-4, with 9 bases that match TRBD1. V lost 2 bases to trimming and J lost 7 bases; unmatched junction nucleotides: 5. CDR3 length equals 15 residues. CDR1 MGHRA and CDR2 YSYEKL come from the germline V gene. CDR3 nucleotides: TGCGCCAGCAGCCAACCGGGACAGGGACGTGAAAAACTGTTTTTT. Translating it yields CASSQPGQGREKLFF.

This chain joins TRBV7-2 and TRBJ1-2; 10 nucleotides agree with TRBD1. The germline CDR1 and CDR2 sequences are SGHTA and FQGNSA. J lost 8 bases, V lost 6 bases, and 9 bases had no gene match. CDR3 length: 14 amino acids. Written as DNA, the CDR3 is TGTGCCAGCAGAAGAGACCGGGACAGGGGAGGCTACACCTTC. Its protein is CASRRDRDRGGYTF.